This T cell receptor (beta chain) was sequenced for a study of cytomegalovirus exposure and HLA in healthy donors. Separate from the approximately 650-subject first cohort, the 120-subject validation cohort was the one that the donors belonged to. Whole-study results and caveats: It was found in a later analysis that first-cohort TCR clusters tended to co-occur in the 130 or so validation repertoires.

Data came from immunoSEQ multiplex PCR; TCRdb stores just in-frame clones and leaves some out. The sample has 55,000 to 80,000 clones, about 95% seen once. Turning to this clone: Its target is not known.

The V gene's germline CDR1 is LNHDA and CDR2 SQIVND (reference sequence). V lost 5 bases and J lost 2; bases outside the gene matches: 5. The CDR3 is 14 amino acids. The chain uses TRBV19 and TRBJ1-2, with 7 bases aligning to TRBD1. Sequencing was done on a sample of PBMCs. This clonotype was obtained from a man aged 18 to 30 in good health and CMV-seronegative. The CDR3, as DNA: TGTGCCAGTAGTTTAGGACAGGACAACTATGGCTACACCTTC. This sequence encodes CASSLGQDNYGYTF.